This section outlines one T cell receptor (beta chain) sequence together with its context. Its cognate antigen is unknown. The data belong to a study of CXCR3-negative and CXCR3-positive naive CD8 T cells. General study points: The study found more hydrophobic TRB CDR3s in CXCR3-positive naive cells than in CXCR3-negative naive cells. With respect to TRBV-TRBJ usage, naive CXCR3-negative and CXCR3-positive cells were similar; memory differed.

Germline lookup yields CDR1 SGHVS and CDR2 FNYEAQ. This CDR3 is built from 16 residues. Each CD8+ T cell subset was sorted in triplicate, approximately 270,000 cells each. Naive CD8+ T cells showed a CD45RO-CCR7+CD27+CD95- phenotype. With UMI labels, 5' RACE was used to prepare the TRB cDNA libraries. Using the 5' RACE reads, TCRdb records one entry per CDR3 protein without DNA. The repertoire table contains roughly 71,000 distinct CDR3 sequences. What was sequenced was naive CXCR3- CD8+ T cells from blood. As for subset: CD45RO-CCR7+CD27+CD95- naive CD8+ T cells lacking CXCR3 (TNR3-). This sequence was found in a human donor in good health. Some clones in this sample may be carry-over from other donors' samples. This chain joins TRBV7-6 and TRBJ2-1; TCRdb picks TRBD2, but there is no DNA to check that call. CDR3 region: CASSLEVAGGLNEQFF. Full variable domain (remainder filled in from reference TRBV7-6 and TRBJ2-1): GAGVSQSPRYKVTKRGQDVALRCDPISGHVSLYWYRQALGQGPEFLTYFNYEAQQDKSGLPNDRFSAERPEGSISTLTIQRTEQRDSAMYRCASSLEVAGGLNEQFFGPGTRLTVL.